The rows below give T cell receptor beta chains drawn from one sample of a study of shared clonotypes between healthy human individuals. Produced via immunoSEQ multiplex PCR; TCRdb's table is partial and in-frame only. The table has about 990,000 clones, roughly 74% seen once; the top ten hold under 0.8%. The sequenced sample consisted of memory CD4+ T cells from PBMCs. The receptors come from a young man in good health. Some clones in this sample may be carry-over from other donors' samples. CDR3s include the opening cysteine and the closing phenylalanine or tryptophan. The D gene is left open where the match is weak. Part of the rows lack a size; the others show once, few, many or a class for expanded clones.

v_gene	abundance	d_gene	j_gene	CDR3nt	CDR3aa
TRBV5-1	.	.	TRBJ1-4	TGCGCCAGCACTAGGGGCAGTGGAGAAAAACTGTTTTTT	CASTRGSGEKLFF
TRBV29-1	.	TRBD1	TRBJ2-1	TGCAGCGTGGGACAGGGGGCCGCCTACAATGAGCAGTTCTTC	CSVGQGAAYNEQFF
TRBV7-3	.	TRBD2	TRBJ2-7	TGTGCCAGCAGTTATATAAGCGGGAGCTCCTACGAGCAGTACTTC	CASSYISGSSYEQYF
TRBV7-3	.	.	TRBJ2-5	TGTGCCAGCAGCTTATCTGCAGGGGACGAGACCCAGTACTTC	CASSLSAGDETQYF
TRBV2	.	TRBD2	TRBJ2-1	TGTGCCAGCAGTGCCCCGAGGCTCACCGGACTAGCGACCCAAAAATCCTACAATGAGCAGTTCTTC	CASSAPRLTGLATQKSYNEQFF
TRBV4-2	.	.	TRBJ2-3	TGTGCCAGCAGCCAAGCTTGGAGGGATGGAGATACGCAGTATTTT	CASSQAWRDGDTQYF
TRBV21-1	.	.	TRBJ2-1	TGTGCCAATCCGCTTGGAAGCGGGAGGGAGGCATACAATGAGCAGTTCTTC	CANPLGSGREAYNEQFF
TRBV30	.	.	TRBJ2-7	TGTGCCTGGAGTCCTAGACAGAGAACCTACGAGCAGTACTTC	CAWSPRQRTYEQYF
TRBV27	.	.	TRBJ2-1	TGTGCCAGCAGTTCACGGGGGGCGCCCTACAATGAGCAGTTCTTC	CASSSRGAPYNEQFF
TRBV7-8	.	.	TRBJ2-3	TGTGCCAGCAGCCCACAACACTGGGATACGCAGTATTTT	CASSPQHWDTQYF
TRBV5-1	.	TRBD2	TRBJ2-3	TGCGCCAGCAGCGTTGGCGGGCTAGCGGGAGGGCCCCCCGATACGCAGTATTTT	CASSVGGLAGGPPDTQYF
TRBV2	.	TRBD1	TRBJ1-1	TGTGCCAGCACGGGTCAGGGGGGTGCTGAAGCTTTCTTT	CASTGQGGAEAFF
TRBV7-2	.	TRBD1	TRBJ1-1	TGTGCCAGCAGCTATGGGCAGGGGGCCAGCACTGAAGCTTTCTTT	CASSYGQGASTEAFF
TRBV9	.	.	TRBJ1-5	TGTGCCAGCAGCCCAAGGGGCAGCAATCAGCCCCAGCATTTT	CASSPRGSNQPQHF
TRBV7-9	few	.	TRBJ1-5	TGTGCCAGCAGCTTACCAGGGACCAATCAGCCCCAGCATTTT	CASSLPGTNQPQHF